What follows is one TCR beta chain and its context. Antigen specificity is unknown. V was trimmed by 2 bases and J by 5 bases, leaving 9 bases between them. The CDR3 is 14 residues long. Germline V gene sequence: CDR1 SEHNR, CDR2 FQNEAQ (reference sequence). This sample is drawn from a study of beta chain features in type 1 diabetes. Whole-study findings and limits: All four CD4+ subsets from Type 1 diabetes patients carried moderately but significantly shorter TCRB CDR3s.

The entirety of the isolated RNA underwent reverse transcription, so expressed TCRB transcripts were sequenced. Produced via immunoSEQ multiplex PCR; TCRdb's table is partial and in-frame only. The table includes some 350,000 clones, 13% detected once. The receptor comes from a woman aged 18-30 years with type 1 diabetes. V is TRBV7-9 and J is TRBJ1-4, with unresolved D. Sequenced: naive CD4+ T cells from blood. The CDR3 protein is CASSLTDLNEKLFF. The DNA for the CDR3 is TGTGCCAGCAGCTTAACAGATCTAAATGAAAAACTGTTTTTT. Looking up the rest from reference TRBV7-9 and TRBJ1-4 gives the full variable domain: DTGVSQNPRHKITKRGQNVTFRCDPISEHNRLYWYRQTLGQGPEFLTYFQNEAQLEKSRLLSDRFSAERPKGSFSTLEIQRTEQGDSAMYLCASSLTDLNEKLFFGSGTQLSVL.